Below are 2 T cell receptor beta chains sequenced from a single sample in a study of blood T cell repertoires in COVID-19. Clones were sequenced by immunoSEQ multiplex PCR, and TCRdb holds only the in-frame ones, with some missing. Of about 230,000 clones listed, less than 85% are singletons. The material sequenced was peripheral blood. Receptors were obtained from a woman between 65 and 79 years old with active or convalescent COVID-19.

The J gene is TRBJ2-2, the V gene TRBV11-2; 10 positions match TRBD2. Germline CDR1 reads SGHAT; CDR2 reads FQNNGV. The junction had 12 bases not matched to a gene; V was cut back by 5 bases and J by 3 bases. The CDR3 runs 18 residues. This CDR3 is CASSPKSGGAWYTGELFF. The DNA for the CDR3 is TGTGCCAGCAGCCCAAAGAGCGGGGGGGCCTGGTACACCGGGGAGCTGTTTTTT.

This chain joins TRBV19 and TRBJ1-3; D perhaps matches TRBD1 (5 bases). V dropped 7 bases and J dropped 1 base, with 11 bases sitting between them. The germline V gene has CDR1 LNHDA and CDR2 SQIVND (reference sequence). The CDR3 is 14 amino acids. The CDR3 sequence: CASMGRGSGNTIYF. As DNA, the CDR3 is TGTGCCAGTATGGGGCGTGGATCTGGAAACACCATATATTTT.